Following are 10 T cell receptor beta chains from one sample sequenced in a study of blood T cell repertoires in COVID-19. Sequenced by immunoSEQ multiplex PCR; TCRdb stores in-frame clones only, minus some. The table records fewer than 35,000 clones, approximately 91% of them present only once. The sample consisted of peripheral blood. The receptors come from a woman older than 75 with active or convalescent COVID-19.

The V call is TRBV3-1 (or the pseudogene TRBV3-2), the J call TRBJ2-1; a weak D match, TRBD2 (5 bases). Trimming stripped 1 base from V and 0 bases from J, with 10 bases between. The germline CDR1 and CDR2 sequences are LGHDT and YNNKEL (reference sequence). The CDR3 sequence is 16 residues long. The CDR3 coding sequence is TGTGCCAGCAGCCAAGTTGGCGCGGGCTCCTACAATGAGCAGTTCTTC. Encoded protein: CASSQVGAGSYNEQFF.

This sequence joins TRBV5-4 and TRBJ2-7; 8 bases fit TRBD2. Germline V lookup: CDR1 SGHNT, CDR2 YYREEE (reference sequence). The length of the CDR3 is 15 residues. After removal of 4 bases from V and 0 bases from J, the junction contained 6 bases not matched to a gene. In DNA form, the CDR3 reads TGTGCCAGCAGCCGTCCAGGGACTAGCTCCTACGAGCAGTACTTC. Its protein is CASSRPGTSSYEQYF.

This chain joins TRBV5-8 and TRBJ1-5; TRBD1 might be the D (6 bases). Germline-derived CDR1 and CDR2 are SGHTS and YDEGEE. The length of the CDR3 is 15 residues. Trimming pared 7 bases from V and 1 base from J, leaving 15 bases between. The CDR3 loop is CASAQGLVSNQPQHF. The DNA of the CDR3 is TGTGCCAGCGCCCAGGGGTTAGTAAGCAATCAGCCCCAGCATTTT.

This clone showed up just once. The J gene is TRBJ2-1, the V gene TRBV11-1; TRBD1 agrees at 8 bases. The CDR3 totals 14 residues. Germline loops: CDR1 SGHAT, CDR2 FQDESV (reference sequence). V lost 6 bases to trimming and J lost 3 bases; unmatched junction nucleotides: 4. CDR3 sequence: CASRKGQGYNEQFF. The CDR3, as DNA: TGTGCCAGCAGGAAAGGACAGGGCTACAATGAGCAGTTCTTC. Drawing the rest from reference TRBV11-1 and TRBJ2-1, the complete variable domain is EAEVAQSPRYKITEKSQAVAFWCDPISGHATLYWYRQILGQGPELLVQFQDESVVDDSQLPKDRFSAERLKGVDSTLKIQPAELGDSAMYLCASRKGQGYNEQFFGPGTRLTVL.

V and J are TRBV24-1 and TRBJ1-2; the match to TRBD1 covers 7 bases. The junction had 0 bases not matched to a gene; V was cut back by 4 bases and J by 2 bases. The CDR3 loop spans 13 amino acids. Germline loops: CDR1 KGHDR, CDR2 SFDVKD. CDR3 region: CATSEDRNYGYTF. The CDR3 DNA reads TGTGCCACCAGTGAGGACAGGAACTATGGCTACACCTTC.

The CDR3 loop is CASSVEVSPLHF. CDR3 coding DNA: TGTGCCAGCAGTGTTGAGGTTTCACCCCTCCACTTT. The chain has TRBV2 and TRBJ1-6; D remains unclear. CDR1 and CDR2 from the germline V gene are SNHLY and FYNNEI. The germline V and J ends were trimmed by 4 bases and 9 bases, with 7 bases remaining between them. This CDR3 spans 12 amino acids.

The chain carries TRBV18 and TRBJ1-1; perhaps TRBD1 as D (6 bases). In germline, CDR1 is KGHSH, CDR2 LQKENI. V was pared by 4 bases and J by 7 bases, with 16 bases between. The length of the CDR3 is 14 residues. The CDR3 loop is CASSLQGGRFEAFF. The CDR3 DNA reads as TGTGCCAGCTCACTACAGGGCGGCAGGTTTGAAGCTTTCTTT.

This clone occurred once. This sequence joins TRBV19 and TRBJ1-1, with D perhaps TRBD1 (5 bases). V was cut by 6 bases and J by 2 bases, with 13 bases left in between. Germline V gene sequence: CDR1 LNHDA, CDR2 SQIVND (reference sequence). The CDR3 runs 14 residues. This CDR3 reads CASRTTEFNTEAFF. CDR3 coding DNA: TGTGCCAGTAGGACGACAGAGTTCAACACTGAAGCTTTCTTT.

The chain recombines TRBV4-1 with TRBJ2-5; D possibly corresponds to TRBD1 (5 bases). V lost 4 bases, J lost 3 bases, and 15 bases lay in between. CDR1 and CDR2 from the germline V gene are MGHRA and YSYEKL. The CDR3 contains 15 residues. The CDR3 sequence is CASSRPQGNEETQYF. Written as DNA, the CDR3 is TGCGCCAGCAGCCGCCCTCAGGGAAACGAAGAGACCCAGTACTTC.

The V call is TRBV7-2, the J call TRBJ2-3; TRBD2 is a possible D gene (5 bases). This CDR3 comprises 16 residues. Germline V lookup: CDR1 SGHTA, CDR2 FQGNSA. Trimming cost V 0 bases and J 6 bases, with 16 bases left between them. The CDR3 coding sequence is TGTGCCAGCAGCTTAGCGCAGGCGACGGGGTTTGATACGCAGTATTTT. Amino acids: CASSLAQATGFDTQYF.